A single T cell receptor (beta chain) is shown here with its context. Other nucleotide sequences from this sample produce the same CDR3. Amplification used 60 Vbeta primers and 13 Jbeta primers. Sequencing was performed with immunoSEQ multiplex PCR; in TCRdb, only in-frame clones are kept and a portion is missing. This sample's clone table lists around 70,000 clones. The data stem from a study of cytomegalovirus exposure and HLA in healthy donors. What was sequenced was PBMCs. The clonotype originates from a female donor in good health and CMV-seropositive.

CDR3 loop: CASSDRGETQYF. CDR3 DNA: TGTGCCAGCAGTGACCGGGGGGAGACCCAGTACTTC. This rearrangement joins TRBV6-1 to TRBJ2-5, with D perhaps TRBD2 (6 bases). V lost 3 bases, J lost 5 bases, and 7 bases lay in between. The length of the CDR3 is 12 residues. Germline V CDR1 and CDR2: MNHNS, SASEGT.